Listed here are 23 T cell receptor beta chains from one sample, sequenced in a study of T cells in Graves' hyperthyroidism and ophthalmopathy. Researchers amplified the TCR beta CDR3 regions from RNA transcripts. TCR CDR3 regions were first amplified by RT-PCR with HTBI primers. TCRdb called the multiplex PCR reads again in MiXCR, with one record for every CDR3 protein. The data show 460,000 or so distinct CDR3 sequences, with 14% seen just once and around 17% held by the top ten. The sample was blood. These receptors came from a woman younger than 30 with Graves' hyperthyroidism.

This clonotype was seen many times. The chain recombines TRBV29-1 with TRBJ2-7, with 7 positions matching TRBD1. CDR1 is SQVTM, CDR2 ANQGSEA, per germline. V shed 0 bases and J 2 bases; nucleotides not matched to a gene: 7. CDR3 size: 15 residues. This CDR3 is CSVEDRDSVTYEQYF. In DNA, the CDR3 is TGCAGCGTTGAAGACCGGGACAGCGTTACCTACGAGCAGTACTTC.

This clonotype was counted ten times or more. J is TRBJ2-3 and V is TRBV10-2, with TRBD2 identical over 11 bases. Germline CDR1 is WSHSY and CDR2 is SAAADI. This CDR3 is built from 17 residues. V gave up 2 bases and J gave up 0 bases; unmatched junction bases: 4. The CDR3 spells CASSEMLAGGSTDTQYF. The CDR3 DNA follows: TGCGCCAGCAGTGAGATGTTAGCGGGAGGGAGCACAGATACGCAGTATTTT.

The rearrangement uses TRBV12-3 or TRBV12-4 and TRBJ1-1; 8 bases agree with TRBD1. The CDR3 contains 14 residues. J was trimmed by 6 bases and V by 7 bases; bases with no gene match: 10. CDR3 sequence reads: CASNPDREGPEAFF. CDR3 bases: TGTGCCAGCAACCCGGACAGGGAGGGACCTGAAGCTTTCTTT.

A word on this clonotype: An end of the junction does not agree with germline; a read error may underlie this. This rearrangement joins TRBV6-6 to TRBJ1-1; D is unresolved. The germline V gene has CDR1 MNHNY and CDR2 SVGAGI (reference sequence). The CDR3 covers 17 residues. The CDR3 nucleotides are TGTGCCCGCAGTTACTCGAAGGTCGGCCTGAGGAACACTGAAGCCTTCTTT. Translated, it gives CARSYSKVGLRNTEAFF.

In this sample, this clonotype turned up many times. V gene TRBV19 combines with J gene TRBJ2-2; no definite D call. Trimming cost V 6 bases and J 5 bases, with 10 bases left between them. The CDR3 sequence is 13 residues long. The germline gives CDR1 LNHDA, CDR2 SQIVND (reference sequence). This chain's CDR3 is CASRGRVTGELFF. For the CDR3, the DNA is TGTGCCAGTAGGGGTAGGGTGACCGGGGAGCTGTTTTTT.

This clonotype was seen at least ten times. The V gene is TRBV27, the J gene TRBJ2-7; tentatively, D is TRBD2 (5 bases). This CDR3 region has 17 residues. Germline values: CDR1 MNHEY, CDR2 SMNVEV (reference sequence). The germline V and J ends were trimmed by 7 bases and 6 bases, with 28 bases remaining between them. For the CDR3, the DNA is TGTGCCAGCACCTTTCCTGAGGGCGCGCAGATCAAGCGCGAGCAGTACGTC. Amino acids: CASTFPEGAQIKREQYV.

J is TRBJ1-2 and V is TRBV29-1, with D unresolved. Germline CDR1 and CDR2: SQVTM and ANQGSEA. Trimming removed 4 bases from V and 7 bases from J, with 13 bases in between. The CDR3 length is 12 residues. CDR3 nucleotide sequence: TGCAGCGTTGGGTCCCGGGGTGGTGGCTACACCTTC. This encodes CSVGSRGGGYTF.

This clonotype was picked up many times. The rearrangement joins TRBV18 to TRBJ1-2; 9 bases line up with TRBD1. V was pared by 6 bases and J by 6 bases, with 8 bases of the junction left unmatched. The CDR3 covers 14 residues. The germline gives CDR1 KGHSH, CDR2 LQKENI. The CDR3 DNA sequence: TGTGCCAGCTCTCCTACCGGGACAGGGAATGGCTACACCTTC. The encoded protein is CASSPTGTGNGYTF.

This clonotype was recorded at least ten times. V gene TRBV3-1 combines with J gene TRBJ1-6; D is unresolved. Trimming left V 1 base short and J 9 bases short, with 13 bases between. Germline lookup yields CDR1 LGHDT and CDR2 YNNKEL (reference sequence). This CDR3 is built from 15 residues. The CDR3: CASSQGSPGGSPLHF. In DNA form, the CDR3 reads TGTGCCAGCAGCCAAGGATCTCCGGGTGGTTCACCCCTCCACTTT.

This clonotype was found many times. V and J are TRBV6-1 and TRBJ1-4; D is unclear. Trimming left V 7 bases short and J 4 bases short, with 4 bases between. CDR1 and CDR2 from the germline V gene are MNHNS and SASEGT. The CDR3 contains 11 residues. CDR3 nucleotides: TGTGCCAGCATGGGTAATGAAAAACTGTTTTTT. Translation: CASMGNEKLFF.

This clonotype showed up many times. The V call is TRBV19, the J call TRBJ1-1, with D unresolved. Trimming took 3 bases from V and 3 from J, leaving 8 bases between them. The CDR3 consists of 13 residues. Per germline, CDR1 LNHDA and CDR2 SQIVND (reference sequence). The CDR3 loop is CASSIGDHTEAFF. The CDR3 region has the DNA TGTGCCAGTAGTATTGGGGATCACACTGAAGCTTTCTTT.

This clonotype was found many times. V and J are TRBV11-3 and TRBJ2-1, with D possibly being TRBD2 (6 bases). With 1 base removed from V and 4 bases from J, the gap between germline ends came to 17 bases. The CDR3 has 17 amino acids. The germline CDR1 and CDR2 sequences are SGHNT and YENEEA. The CDR3 here is CASSLVEGATPYNEQFF. As DNA, the CDR3 is TGTGCCAGCAGCTTAGTGGAGGGCGCTACGCCTTACAATGAGCAGTTCTTC. Together with reference TRBV11-3 and TRBJ2-1, the CDR3 gives the full variable domain: EAGVVQSPRYKIIEKKQPVAFWCNPISGHNTLYWYLQNLGQGPELLIRYENEEAVDDSQLPKDRFSAERLKGVDSTLKIQPAELGDSAVYLCASSLVEGATPYNEQFFGPGTRLTVL.

V and J are TRBV20-1 and TRBJ2-1; 14 bases agree with TRBD2. The CDR3 is 16 amino acids. Looked up from germline, CDR1 is DFQATT and CDR2 is SNEGSKA (reference sequence). V was pared by 4 bases and J by 7 bases, with 9 bases of the junction left unmatched. This chain's CDR3 is CSANPGLAGVRNEQFF. The CDR3 DNA reads as TGCAGTGCTAACCCGGGACTAGCGGGAGTAAGGAATGAGCAGTTCTTC.

The chain uses TRBV5-1 and TRBJ2-1, with TRBD1 matching 9 bases. The CDR3 runs to 15 residues. Germline V lookup: CDR1 SGHRS, CDR2 YFSETQ. The V gene end was trimmed by 4 bases and the J gene end by 7 bases; junction bases not matched to a gene: 9. CDR3 nucleotides: TGCGCCAGCAGCCTAGGGGACAGGGAAGTGAATGAGCAGTTCTTC. Protein sequence: CASSLGDREVNEQFF.

The gene calls are TRBV30 and TRBJ1-2, with a weak D call TRBD1 (6 bases). The CDR3 extends over 16 amino acids. The germline CDR1 and CDR2 sequences are GTSNPN and SVGIG (reference sequence). Deletions cut 2 bases from V and 4 bases from J, with 20 bases between. The CDR3 loop is CAWSPYTGDRFYGYTF. The CDR3 nucleotides are TGTGCCTGGAGTCCTTATACGGGAGACAGGTTCTATGGCTACACCTTC.

This clonotype has ten or more counts. This sequence joins TRBV6-1 and TRBJ1-2, with 9 nucleotides matching TRBD1. The ends lost 5 bases at V and 5 bases at J; junction bases unmatched: 9. The CDR3 spans 15 residues. The germline CDR1 and CDR2 sequences are MNHNS and SASEGT. CDR3 nucleotide sequence: TGTGCCAGCAGTCGGCCGGGACAGGGATCTTATGGCTACACCTTC. This sequence encodes CASSRPGQGSYGYTF.

This clonotype was counted ten times or more. The chain has TRBV14 and TRBJ1-2, with D uncertain. This CDR3 is 17 amino acids long. V lost 0 bases and J lost 7, with 21 bases in between. Germline V CDR1 and CDR2: SGHDN, FVKESK. CDR3 DNA: TGTGCCAGCAGCCAAGAGCCCCCCCCCCTTCCCGAACTTGGCTACACCTTC. This sequence encodes CASSQEPPPLPELGYTF.

In this sample, this clonotype turned up many times. The chain recombines TRBV9 with TRBJ2-7, with D possibly matching TRBD1 (5 bases). Germline V gives CDR1 SGDLS, CDR2 YYNGEE. The CDR3 is made up of 14 amino acids. V was shortened by 4 bases and J by 2 bases, with 13 bases between the two germline ends. The CDR3 is CASSTTDSPYEQYF. CDR3 nucleotides: TGTGCCAGCAGCACGACAGACAGCCCCTACGAGCAGTACTTC.

This clonotype was seen many times. The genes are TRBV12-5 and TRBJ1-2; D gene unclear. CDR3 length: 14 residues. Germline V CDR1 and CDR2: LGHNT, FRNRAP. V lost 2 bases and J lost 4, with 11 bases in between. Here the CDR3 DNA reads TGTGCTAGTGGTTTGATCCTCCCTGCCTATGGCTACACCTTC. Protein sequence: CASGLILPAYGYTF. Using reference TRBV12-5 and TRBJ1-2 for the parts outside the CDR3, the full variable domain is DARVTQTPRHKVTEMGQEVTMRCQPILGHNTVFWYRQTMMQGLELLAYFRNRAPLDDSGMPKDRFSAEMPDATLATLKIQPSEPRDSAVYFCASGLILPAYGYTFGSGTRLTVV.

This clonotype was recorded a few times. J is TRBJ1-2 and V is TRBV5-1; D might be TRBD1 (6 bases). Germline V gives CDR1 SGHRS, CDR2 YFSETQ. V was cut by 1 base and J by 8 bases, with 18 bases left in between. There are 15 residues in the CDR3. CDR3 in DNA: TGCGCCAGCAGCTTGACCCCGGGACACCCTTACGGCTACACCTTC. Residues: CASSLTPGHPYGYTF.

The J gene is TRBJ2-3, the V gene TRBV29-1; D perhaps matches TRBD2 (7 bases). The V end was cut by 2 bases, the J end by 5 bases, with 20 bases between. From germline, CDR1 is SQVTM and CDR2 ANQGSEA. This CDR3 is built from 16 residues. CDR3: CSVENPMGEGVDTQYF. CDR3 nucleotides: TGCAGCGTTGAAAATCCGATGGGGGAGGGGGTAGATACGCAGTATTTT.

There are many counts of this clonotype. The chain is built from TRBV6-5 and TRBJ1-3; TRBD1 is a possible D gene (5 bases). The CDR3 totals 15 residues. V dropped 0 bases and J dropped 4 bases, with 10 bases sitting between them. Germline V gene data show CDR1 as MNHEY and CDR2 as SVGAGI. CDR3 sequence (DNA): TGTGCCAGCAGTTACTCGAGTACAGGAGGAAACACCATATATTTT. Amino acids: CASSYSSTGGNTIYF.

The chain carries TRBV5-8 and TRBJ1-1; no reliable D call. From germline, CDR1 is SGHTS and CDR2 YDEGEE. With 6 bases removed from V and 6 bases from J, the gap between germline ends came to 15 bases. This CDR3 spans 13 amino acids. CDR3 region: CASIPPSSPEAFF. As DNA, the CDR3 is TGTGCCAGCATCCCTCCGAGCTCCCCTGAAGCTTTCTTT.